The clone carrying this T cell receptor beta chain was detected ten times or more. This CDR3 is built from 14 residues. Germline CDR1 is DFQATT and CDR2 is SNEGSKA (reference sequence). V was trimmed by 6 bases and J by 2 bases, leaving 15 bases between them. The entry originates in a study of neurological immune-mediated disorders. From the 5' RACE reads, TCRdb called clonotypes with MiXCR, one entry per CDR3 protein. Of about 40,000 distinct CDR3 sequences in the sample, 2.5% were seen once. This TCR derives from a middle-aged man with multiple sclerosis. The chain couples TRBV20-1 to TRBJ2-3; D is unclear. The sample comprised PBMCs. CDR3 region: CSAPLHDFTDTQYF. The CDR3 DNA reads as TGCAGTGCCCCGTTACATGATTTCACAGATACGCAGTATTTT.